This TCR beta chain is drawn from a study of blood T cell repertoires in COVID-19. Overall study context: Both acute and convalescent COVID-19 samples were obtained from the United States, Italy and Spain. From T cells, B-cell-depleted T cells, or PBMCs came the material, which was cDNA or gDNA.

Authors' methods: Reference gene primer amplification gave nucleated cell count estimates. Method: immunoSEQ multiplex PCR; TCRdb's copy keeps in-frame clones and lacks some. V and J calls and clone size are those listed in that table; D and trimming were worked out from the DNA. Of about 240,000 clones in the sample, roughly four fifths were seen once. CDR3 length: 17 residues. The V gene's germline CDR1 is MNHEY and CDR2 SVGEGT. Trimming at V came to 5 bases and at J to 3 bases, leaving 9 bases not matched to a gene. The J gene is TRBJ2-3, the V gene TRBV6-2 or TRBV6-3, with 12 bases that match TRBD2. The receptor was derived from a young woman with acute or convalescent COVID-19. The sequenced sample was peripheral blood. The CDR3 nucleotides are TGTGCCAGCAGTCGCCCGCCTAGCGGGAGGGGGACAGATACGCAGTATTTT. Protein product: CASSRPPSGRGTDTQYF.